This T cell receptor (beta chain) originates from a study of post-analysis software for immune sequencing data. As regards this clonotype: The antigen remains unidentified.

The CDR3 is made up of 15 amino acids. Germline CDR1 SGHVS, CDR2 FNYEAQ. V was cut by 4 bases and J by 7 bases, with 17 bases left in between. Unique molecular identifiers were present in the TCR beta cDNA libraries. TCRdb ran MiXCR on the PCR reads and lists one entry per CDR3 protein. The sample has about 680,000 distinct CDR3 sequences; approximately 60% are singletons. General observations from the study: The study found TRBV5-6, TRBV5-1 and TRBV20-1 among about five TRBV segments more frequent in patients than controls. The normalized Chao1 diversity of multiple sclerosis patients was significantly lower than that of controls.

This TCR came from a girl aged 2 to 9 with multiple sclerosis. This chain uses TRBV7-6 with TRBJ2-1, with D perhaps TRBD2 (5 bases). The sequenced sample was blood. Here the CDR3 reads CASSSRSLRGNEQFF. CDR3 DNA sequence: TGTGCCAGCAGCTCTCGTTCCCTACGAGGGAATGAGCAGTTCTTC.